The 21 T cell receptor beta chains presented below share a single source sample, sequenced in a study of early T cells in non-severe SARS-CoV-2 infection. TCRdb reprocessed the 5' RACE reads via MiXCR and lists one record per CDR3 protein. The sample lists 120,000 or so distinct CDR3 sequences, around 12% seen once, with 3% to 4.5% in the top ten. The sequenced sample was whole blood, obtained at baseline. These receptor sequences come from an adult who was a healthcare worker with PCR-confirmed SARS-CoV-2 infection or an uninfected control (not recorded which).

This clonotype came up a few times. The chain has TRBV30 and TRBJ2-3; a possible D gene is TRBD1 (7 bases). The CDR3 is 13 residues long. CDR1 GTSNPN and CDR2 SVGIG come from the germline V gene (reference sequence). The CDR3 protein is CGVAGQIGDTQYF. Written as DNA, the CDR3 is TGTGGGGTGGCGGGACAGATAGGAGATACGCAGTATTTT.

This clonotype turned up a few times. The chain links TRBV19 to TRBJ2-3; D is undetermined. CDR1 is LNHDA and CDR2 is SQIVND in the germline V gene (reference sequence). The CDR3 loop spans 15 amino acids. V shed 5 bases and J shed 2 bases, with 14 bases lying between them. The CDR3 DNA reads as TGTGCCAGTAGTTCCGAGGTGCGGCCCACAGATACGCAGTATTTT. Amino acids: CASSSEVRPTDTQYF.

CDR3 sequence: CASSLGPRADTQYF. In nucleotides, the CDR3 is TGTGCCAGCAGCTTGGGGCCCCGCGCAGATACGCAGTATTTT. J is TRBJ2-3 and V is TRBV5-6; D remains unclear. The germline V gene has CDR1 SGHDT and CDR2 YYEEEE. This CDR3 region has 14 residues. Trimming took 0 bases from V and 4 from J, leaving 9 bases between them.

The chain links TRBV11-2 to TRBJ2-1; maybe TRBD2 (5 bases). Germline CDR1 is SGHAT and CDR2 is FQNNGV. The CDR3 is 12 amino acids. V was trimmed by 3 bases and J by 6 bases, leaving 6 bases between them. The CDR3 nucleotides read TGTGCCAGCAGCTTCCGGGGCAATGAGCAGTTCTTC. It encodes CASSFRGNEQFF. The full variable domain, completed using reference TRBV11-2 and TRBJ2-1, is EAGVAQSPRYKIIEKRQSVAFWCNPISGHATLYWYQQILGQGPKLLIQFQNNGVVDDSQLPKDRFSAERLKGVDSTLKIQPAKLEDSAVYLCASSFRGNEQFFGPGTRLTVL.

The chain recombines TRBV7-6 with TRBJ2-7, with 7 nucleotides matching TRBD2. The J segment lost 3 bases and the V segment lost 1 base, leaving 6 bases of the junction unmatched. Germline V gene data show CDR1 as SGHVS and CDR2 as FNYEAQ. The CDR3 is 15 amino acids. The CDR3 protein is CASSLEGGGIYEQYF. The CDR3 DNA is TGTGCCAGCAGCTTAGAGGGCGGGGGTATCTACGAGCAGTACTTC.

The chain has TRBV20-1 and TRBJ2-2; 7 bases match TRBD1. The CDR3 covers 16 residues. Trimming at V came to 0 bases and at J to 7 bases, leaving 11 bases not matched to a gene. Germline V lookup: CDR1 DFQATT, CDR2 SNEGSKA (reference sequence). The CDR3 is CSARDQRQGTGGELFF. CDR3 sequence (DNA): TGCAGTGCTAGAGATCAGAGACAGGGAACGGGCGGGGAGCTGTTTTTT.

The genes are TRBV5-5 and TRBJ1-4; 7 bases match TRBD1. The V and J ends lost 5 bases and 4 bases, in that order; junction bases with no gene match: 8. The CDR3 has 15 amino acids. Germline-derived CDR1 and CDR2 are SGHKS and YYEKEE (reference sequence). The CDR3 protein is CASRRPGTDNEKLFF. CDR3 in DNA: TGTGCCAGCAGACGCCCCGGGACAGATAATGAAAAACTGTTTTTT. Supplemented by reference TRBV5-5 and TRBJ1-4, the full variable domain reads DAGVTQSPTHLIKTRGQQVTLRCSPISGHKSVSWYQQVLGQGPQFIFQYYEKEERGRGNFPDRFSARQFPNYSSELNVNALLLGDSALYLCASRRPGTDNEKLFFGSGTQLSVL.

V is TRBV9 and J is TRBJ2-6; D may be TRBD1 (5 bases). CDR3 length equals 17 residues. With 4 bases removed from V and 0 bases from J, the gap between germline ends came to 14 bases. The germline V gene encodes CDR1 SGDLS and CDR2 YYNGEE. CDR3 in DNA: TGTGCCAGCAGCCACCCAGCAGGGTTCTCTGGGGCCAACGTCCTGACTTTC. Protein sequence: CASSHPAGFSGANVLTF. Combining the CDR3 with reference TRBV9 and TRBJ2-6 gives the whole variable domain DSGVTQTPKHLITATGQRVTLRCSPRSGDLSVYWYQQSLDQGLQFLIQYYNGEERAKGNILERFSAQQFPDLHSELNLSSLELGDSALYFCASSHPAGFSGANVLTFGAGSRLTVL.

The V and J genes are TRBV4-2 and TRBJ2-7, with 8 bases matching TRBD1. Germline-derived CDR1 and CDR2 are LGHNA and YNFKEQ. The CDR3 runs to 14 residues. The V gene end was trimmed by 3 bases and the J gene end by 7 bases; junction bases not matched to a gene: 8. The CDR3 DNA reads as TGTGCCAGCAGCCACGGACAGGGAGTGAAAGAGCAGTACTTC. The encoded protein is CASSHGQGVKEQYF.

The chain is built from TRBV2 and TRBJ1-6; 7 positions agree with TRBD1. The CDR3 extends over 12 amino acids. The germline gives CDR1 SNHLY, CDR2 FYNNEI. The junction had 1 base not matched to a gene; V was cut back by 4 bases and J by 10 bases. The CDR3 reads CASSGDSSPLHF. CDR3 in DNA: TGTGCCAGCAGTGGGGACAGCTCACCCCTCCACTTT.

This chain uses TRBV7-3 with TRBJ2-5; 14 nucleotides match TRBD2. The CDR3 extends over 16 amino acids. V lost 5 bases and J lost 4; bases outside the gene matches: 6. Germline values: CDR1 SGHTA, CDR2 FQGTGA. Written as DNA, the CDR3 is TGTGCCAGCAGCGTCGGACTAGCGGGGGGCGGAGAGACCCAGTACTTC. This codes for CASSVGLAGGGETQYF.

Many counts were recorded for this clonotype. The chain couples TRBV2 to TRBJ2-5; D may correspond to TRBD1 or TRBD2 (5 bases each). This CDR3 has 16 amino acids. Germline V CDR1 and CDR2: SNHLY, FYNNEI. V shed 6 bases and J shed 2 bases, with 19 bases lying between them. CDR3 DNA: TGTGCCAGCAGAGGAAGATGGGGGTCTTCTCAAGAGACCCAGTACTTC. This translates into CASRGRWGSSQETQYF.

V and J are TRBV2 and TRBJ1-1, with D perhaps matching TRBD1 (5 bases). Trimming left V 8 bases short and J 3 bases short, with 13 bases between. Germline V gene lookup returns CDR1 SNHLY and CDR2 FYNNEI. The CDR3 contains 13 residues. Here the CDR3 DNA reads TGTGCCAGCGGATCCGGGACCTACACTGAAGCTTTCTTT. Protein: CASGSGTYTEAFF.

Only a few counts were recorded for this clonotype. This rearrangement joins TRBV15 to TRBJ2-2; tentatively, D is TRBD1 (6 bases). Trimming left V 0 bases short and J 4 bases short, with 15 bases between. The CDR3 is 17 amino acids. Germline loops: CDR1 LNHNV, CDR2 YYDKDF (reference sequence). This CDR3 reads CATSRDMTGSPTGELFF. The DNA for the CDR3 is TGTGCCACCAGCAGAGATATGACAGGCTCCCCCACCGGGGAGCTGTTTTTT.

This clonotype was seen ten or more times. The J gene is TRBJ1-2, the V gene TRBV4-1; 9 bases are shared with TRBD1. Germline V lookup: CDR1 MGHRA, CDR2 YSYEKL. The length of the CDR3 is 16 residues. Trimming cost V 1 base and J 2 bases; bases outside gene matches: 5. For the CDR3, the DNA is TGCGCCAGCAGCCAAGTTGGGACAGGGCACAACTATGGCTACACCTTC. It codes for CASSQVGTGHNYGYTF.

V and J are TRBV20-1 and TRBJ1-2; perhaps TRBD1 as D (5 bases). Germline CDR1 is DFQATT and CDR2 is SNEGSKA (reference sequence). This CDR3 is 14 amino acids long. V lost 1 base to trimming and J lost 3 bases, with 12 bases between them. CDR3 sequence reads: CSARVVGTHYGYTF. CDR3 coding DNA: TGCAGTGCTAGAGTGGTAGGGACTCACTATGGCTACACCTTC.

This clonotype was recorded many times. This sequence joins TRBV30 and TRBJ2-1, with D unresolved. The CDR3 consists of 16 residues. V shed 0 bases and J shed 0 bases, with 12 bases lying between them. Germline V lookup: CDR1 GTSNPN, CDR2 SVGIG (reference sequence). DNA of the CDR3: TGTGCCTGGAGTGTACTGGGCGGAAGCTCCTACAATGAGCAGTTCTTC. It is translated as CAWSVLGGSSYNEQFF.

This clonotype was picked up a small number of times. This chain connects TRBV5-5 to TRBJ2-7, with 8 positions matching TRBD2. In germline, CDR1 is SGHKS, CDR2 YYEKEE (reference sequence). Trimming removed 4 bases from V and 4 bases from J; junction bases left unmatched: 7. There are 14 residues in the CDR3. Here the CDR3 reads CASSESGSGYEQYF. DNA of the CDR3: TGTGCCAGCAGCGAAAGCGGGAGTGGGTACGAGCAGTACTTC.

This clonotype was detected ten times or more. V is TRBV14 and J is TRBJ2-1; 11 nucleotides align to TRBD2. Germline assignment: CDR1 SGHDN and CDR2 FVKESK. J lost 6 bases, V lost 1 base, and 2 bases had no gene match. CDR3 length: 15 residues. CDR3 in DNA: TGTGCCAGCAGCCAAGGGCTAGCGGGGGGCAATGAGCAGTTCTTC. Translating it yields CASSQGLAGGNEQFF.

J is TRBJ2-2 and V is TRBV6-2 or TRBV6-3; D not certain. The CDR3 is 15 residues long. Per germline, CDR1 MNHEY and CDR2 SVGEGT. Trimming stripped 0 bases from V and 4 bases from J, with 9 bases between. CDR3: CASSYSPFGTGELFF. CDR3 in DNA: TGTGCCAGCAGTTACTCTCCCTTTGGCACCGGGGAGCTGTTTTTT.

The gene calls are TRBV4-2 and TRBJ2-2; 8 nucleotides line up with TRBD1. This CDR3 has 17 residues. Germline trimming cut 4 bases from V and 6 bases from J; bases unmatched to any gene: 13. Germline V gene lookup returns CDR1 LGHNA and CDR2 YNFKEQ. The CDR3 sequence: CASSLMGGQGGPGELFF. The CDR3 DNA follows: TGTGCCAGCAGCCTCATGGGAGGACAGGGTGGGCCCGGGGAGCTGTTTTTT.